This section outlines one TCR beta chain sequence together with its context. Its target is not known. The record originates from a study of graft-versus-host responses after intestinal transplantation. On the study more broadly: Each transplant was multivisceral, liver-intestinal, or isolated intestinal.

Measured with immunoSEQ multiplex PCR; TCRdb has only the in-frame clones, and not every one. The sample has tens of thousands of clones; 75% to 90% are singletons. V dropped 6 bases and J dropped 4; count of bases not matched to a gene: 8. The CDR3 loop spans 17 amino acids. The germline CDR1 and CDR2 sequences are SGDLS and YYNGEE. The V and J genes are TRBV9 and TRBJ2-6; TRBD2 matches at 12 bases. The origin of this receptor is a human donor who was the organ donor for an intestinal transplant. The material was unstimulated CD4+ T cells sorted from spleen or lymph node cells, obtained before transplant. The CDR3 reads CASNRLAGATGANVLTF. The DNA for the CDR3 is TGTGCCAGCAATCGACTAGCGGGGGCTACCGGGGCCAACGTCCTGACTTTC.